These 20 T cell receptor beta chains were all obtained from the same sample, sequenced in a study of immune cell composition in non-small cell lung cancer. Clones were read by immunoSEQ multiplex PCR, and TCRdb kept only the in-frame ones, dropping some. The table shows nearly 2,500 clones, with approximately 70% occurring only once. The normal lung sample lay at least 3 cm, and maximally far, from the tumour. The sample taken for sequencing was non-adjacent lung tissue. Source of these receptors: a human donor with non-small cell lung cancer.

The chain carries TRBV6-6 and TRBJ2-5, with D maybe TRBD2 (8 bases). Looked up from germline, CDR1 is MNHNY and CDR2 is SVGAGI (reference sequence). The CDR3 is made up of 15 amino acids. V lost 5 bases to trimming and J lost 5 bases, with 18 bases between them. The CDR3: CASSRDSGSLETQYF. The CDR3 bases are TGTGCCAGCAGTAGGGACAGCGGGAGCCTCGAGACCCAGTACTTC.

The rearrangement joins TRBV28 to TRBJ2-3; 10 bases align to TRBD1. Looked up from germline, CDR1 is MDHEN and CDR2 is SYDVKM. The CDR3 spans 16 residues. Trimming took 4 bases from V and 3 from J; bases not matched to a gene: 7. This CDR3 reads CASSSRQGAVTDTQYF. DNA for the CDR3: TGTGCCAGCAGTTCCCGACAGGGGGCGGTAACAGATACGCAGTATTTT.

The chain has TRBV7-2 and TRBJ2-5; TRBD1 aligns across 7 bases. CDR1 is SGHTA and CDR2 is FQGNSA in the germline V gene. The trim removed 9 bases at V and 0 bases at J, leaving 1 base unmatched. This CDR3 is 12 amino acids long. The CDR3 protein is CASDRDQETQYF. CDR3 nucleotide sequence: TGTGCCAGTGACAGGGACCAAGAGACCCAGTACTTC.

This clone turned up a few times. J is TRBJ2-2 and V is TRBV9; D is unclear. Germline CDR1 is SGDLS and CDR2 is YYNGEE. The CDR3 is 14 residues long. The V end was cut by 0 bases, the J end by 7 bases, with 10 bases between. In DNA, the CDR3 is TGTGCCAGCAGCGTAGCCGCCAATAGCGGGGAGCTGTTTTTT. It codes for CASSVAANSGELFF. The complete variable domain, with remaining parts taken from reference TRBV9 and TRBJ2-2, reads DSGVTQTPKHLITATGQRVTLRCSPRSGDLSVYWYQQSLDQGLQFLIQYYNGEERAKGNILERFSAQQFPDLHSELNLSSLELGDSALYFCASSVAANSGELFFGEGSRLTVL.

This CDR3 is CASSPTGQGWNEAFF. The DNA for the CDR3 is TGTGCCAGCAGCCCCACGGGACAGGGGTGGAATGAAGCTTTCTTT. The rearrangement uses TRBV5-4 and TRBJ1-1, with 10 bases aligning to TRBD1. This CDR3 spans 15 amino acids. Germline CDR1 SGHNT, CDR2 YYREEE (reference sequence). J gave up 7 bases and V 4 bases, and 10 bases lay outside the gene matches.

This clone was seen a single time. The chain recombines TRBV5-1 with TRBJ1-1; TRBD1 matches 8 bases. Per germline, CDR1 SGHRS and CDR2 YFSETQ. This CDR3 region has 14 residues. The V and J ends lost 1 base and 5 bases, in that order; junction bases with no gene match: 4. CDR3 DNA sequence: TGCGCCAGCAGCTTGTACAGGGGGGGTACTGAAGCTTTCTTT. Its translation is CASSLYRGGTEAFF.

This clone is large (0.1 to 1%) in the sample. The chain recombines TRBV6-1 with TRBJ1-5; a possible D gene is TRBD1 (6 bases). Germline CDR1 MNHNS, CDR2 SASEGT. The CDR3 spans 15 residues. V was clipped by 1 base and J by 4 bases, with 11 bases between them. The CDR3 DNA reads TGTGCCAGCAGTGAAGGGGAGGGGGGGAATCAGCCCCAGCATTTT. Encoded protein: CASSEGEGGNQPQHF.

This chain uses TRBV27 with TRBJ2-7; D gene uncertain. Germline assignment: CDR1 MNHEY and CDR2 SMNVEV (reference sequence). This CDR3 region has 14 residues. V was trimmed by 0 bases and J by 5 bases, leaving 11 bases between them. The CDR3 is CASSLSYERNEQYF. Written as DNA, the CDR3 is TGTGCCAGCAGTTTATCCTACGAGCGAAACGAGCAGTACTTC.

The CDR3 protein is CASSLKRTDTQYF. CDR3 nucleotides: TGTGCCAGCTCCCTTAAACGGACAGATACGCAGTATTTT. The rearrangement links TRBV27 to TRBJ2-3; no clear D gene. V lost 8 bases to trimming and J lost 3 bases, with 12 bases between them. The germline V gene encodes CDR1 MNHEY and CDR2 SMNVEV (reference sequence). This CDR3 spans 13 amino acids.

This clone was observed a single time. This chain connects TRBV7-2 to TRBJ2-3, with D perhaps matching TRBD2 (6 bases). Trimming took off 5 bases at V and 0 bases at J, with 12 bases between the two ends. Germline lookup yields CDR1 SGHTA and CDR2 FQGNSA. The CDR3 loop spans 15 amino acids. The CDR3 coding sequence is TGTGCCAGCAGCGGGGCGGGACGGAGCACAGATACGCAGTATTTT. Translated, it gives CASSGAGRSTDTQYF.

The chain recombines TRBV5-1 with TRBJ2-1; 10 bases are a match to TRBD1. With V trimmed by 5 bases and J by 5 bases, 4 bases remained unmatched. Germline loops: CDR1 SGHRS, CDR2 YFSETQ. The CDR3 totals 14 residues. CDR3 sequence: CASRSGTGDNEQFF. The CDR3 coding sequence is TGCGCCAGCAGATCCGGGACAGGGGACAATGAGCAGTTCTTC.

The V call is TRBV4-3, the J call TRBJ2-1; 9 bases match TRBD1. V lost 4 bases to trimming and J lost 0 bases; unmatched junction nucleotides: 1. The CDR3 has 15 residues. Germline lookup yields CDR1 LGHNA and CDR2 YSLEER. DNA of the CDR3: TGCGCCAGCAGCCGGGACAGGGCCTCCTACAATGAGCAGTTCTTC. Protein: CASSRDRASYNEQFF.

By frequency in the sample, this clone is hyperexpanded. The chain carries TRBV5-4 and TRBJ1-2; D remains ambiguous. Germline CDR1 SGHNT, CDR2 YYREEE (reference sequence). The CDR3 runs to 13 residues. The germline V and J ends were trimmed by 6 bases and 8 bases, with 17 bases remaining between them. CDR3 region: CASTLNGEGGYTF. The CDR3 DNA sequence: TGTGCCAGCACCCTCAACGGGGAAGGGGGCTACACCTTC.

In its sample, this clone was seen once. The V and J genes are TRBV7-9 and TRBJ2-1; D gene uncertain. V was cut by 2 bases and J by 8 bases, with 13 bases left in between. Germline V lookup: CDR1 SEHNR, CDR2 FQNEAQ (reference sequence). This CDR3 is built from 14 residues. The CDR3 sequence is CASSLTSLNDEQFF. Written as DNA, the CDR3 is TGTGCCAGCAGCTTAACTTCACTAAATGATGAGCAGTTCTTC.

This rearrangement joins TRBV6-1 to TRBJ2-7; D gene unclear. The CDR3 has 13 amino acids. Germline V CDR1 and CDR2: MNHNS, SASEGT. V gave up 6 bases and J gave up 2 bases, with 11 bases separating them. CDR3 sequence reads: CASSPTLAYEQYF. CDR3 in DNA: TGTGCCAGCAGCCCCACTCTCGCCTACGAGCAGTACTTC.

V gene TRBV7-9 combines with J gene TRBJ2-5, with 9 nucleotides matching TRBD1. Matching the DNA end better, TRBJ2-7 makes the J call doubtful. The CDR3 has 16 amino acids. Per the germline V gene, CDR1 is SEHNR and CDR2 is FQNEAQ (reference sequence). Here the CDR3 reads CASSLTRDRASYEQYF. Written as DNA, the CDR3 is TGTGCCAGCAGCCTTACCCGGGACAGGGCGTCCTACGAGCAGTACTTC.

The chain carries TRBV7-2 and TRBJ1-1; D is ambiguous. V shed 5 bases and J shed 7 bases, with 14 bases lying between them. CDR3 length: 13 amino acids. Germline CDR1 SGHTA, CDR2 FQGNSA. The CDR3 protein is CASSLTSSGEAFF. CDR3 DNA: TGTGCCAGCAGCCTTACCTCGAGTGGTGAAGCTTTCTTT.

The CDR3 sequence: CASSPGQGNTEAFF. The CDR3 DNA is TGTGCCAGTAGTCCGGGACAGGGGAACACTGAAGCTTTCTTT. This sequence joins TRBV19 and TRBJ1-1; 9 positions match TRBD1. CDR1 is LNHDA and CDR2 is SQIVND in the germline V gene (reference sequence). The trim removed 5 bases at V and 1 base at J, leaving 2 bases unmatched. The CDR3 has 14 amino acids.

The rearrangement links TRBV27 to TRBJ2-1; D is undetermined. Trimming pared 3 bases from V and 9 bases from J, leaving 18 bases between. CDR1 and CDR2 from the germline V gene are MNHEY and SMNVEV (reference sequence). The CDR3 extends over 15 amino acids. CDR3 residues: CASSLTLWSISEQFF. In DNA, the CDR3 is TGTGCCAGCAGTTTGACTCTTTGGTCCATAAGTGAGCAGTTCTTC.

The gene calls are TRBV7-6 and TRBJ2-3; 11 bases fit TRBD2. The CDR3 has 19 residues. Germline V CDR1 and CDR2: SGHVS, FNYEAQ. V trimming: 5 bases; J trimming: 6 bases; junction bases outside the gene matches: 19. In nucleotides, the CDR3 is TGTGCCAGCAGCCTTCAACCCCCTATAGCGGGAGGGCCTGGGGATACGCAGTATTTT. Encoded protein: CASSLQPPIAGGPGDTQYF.